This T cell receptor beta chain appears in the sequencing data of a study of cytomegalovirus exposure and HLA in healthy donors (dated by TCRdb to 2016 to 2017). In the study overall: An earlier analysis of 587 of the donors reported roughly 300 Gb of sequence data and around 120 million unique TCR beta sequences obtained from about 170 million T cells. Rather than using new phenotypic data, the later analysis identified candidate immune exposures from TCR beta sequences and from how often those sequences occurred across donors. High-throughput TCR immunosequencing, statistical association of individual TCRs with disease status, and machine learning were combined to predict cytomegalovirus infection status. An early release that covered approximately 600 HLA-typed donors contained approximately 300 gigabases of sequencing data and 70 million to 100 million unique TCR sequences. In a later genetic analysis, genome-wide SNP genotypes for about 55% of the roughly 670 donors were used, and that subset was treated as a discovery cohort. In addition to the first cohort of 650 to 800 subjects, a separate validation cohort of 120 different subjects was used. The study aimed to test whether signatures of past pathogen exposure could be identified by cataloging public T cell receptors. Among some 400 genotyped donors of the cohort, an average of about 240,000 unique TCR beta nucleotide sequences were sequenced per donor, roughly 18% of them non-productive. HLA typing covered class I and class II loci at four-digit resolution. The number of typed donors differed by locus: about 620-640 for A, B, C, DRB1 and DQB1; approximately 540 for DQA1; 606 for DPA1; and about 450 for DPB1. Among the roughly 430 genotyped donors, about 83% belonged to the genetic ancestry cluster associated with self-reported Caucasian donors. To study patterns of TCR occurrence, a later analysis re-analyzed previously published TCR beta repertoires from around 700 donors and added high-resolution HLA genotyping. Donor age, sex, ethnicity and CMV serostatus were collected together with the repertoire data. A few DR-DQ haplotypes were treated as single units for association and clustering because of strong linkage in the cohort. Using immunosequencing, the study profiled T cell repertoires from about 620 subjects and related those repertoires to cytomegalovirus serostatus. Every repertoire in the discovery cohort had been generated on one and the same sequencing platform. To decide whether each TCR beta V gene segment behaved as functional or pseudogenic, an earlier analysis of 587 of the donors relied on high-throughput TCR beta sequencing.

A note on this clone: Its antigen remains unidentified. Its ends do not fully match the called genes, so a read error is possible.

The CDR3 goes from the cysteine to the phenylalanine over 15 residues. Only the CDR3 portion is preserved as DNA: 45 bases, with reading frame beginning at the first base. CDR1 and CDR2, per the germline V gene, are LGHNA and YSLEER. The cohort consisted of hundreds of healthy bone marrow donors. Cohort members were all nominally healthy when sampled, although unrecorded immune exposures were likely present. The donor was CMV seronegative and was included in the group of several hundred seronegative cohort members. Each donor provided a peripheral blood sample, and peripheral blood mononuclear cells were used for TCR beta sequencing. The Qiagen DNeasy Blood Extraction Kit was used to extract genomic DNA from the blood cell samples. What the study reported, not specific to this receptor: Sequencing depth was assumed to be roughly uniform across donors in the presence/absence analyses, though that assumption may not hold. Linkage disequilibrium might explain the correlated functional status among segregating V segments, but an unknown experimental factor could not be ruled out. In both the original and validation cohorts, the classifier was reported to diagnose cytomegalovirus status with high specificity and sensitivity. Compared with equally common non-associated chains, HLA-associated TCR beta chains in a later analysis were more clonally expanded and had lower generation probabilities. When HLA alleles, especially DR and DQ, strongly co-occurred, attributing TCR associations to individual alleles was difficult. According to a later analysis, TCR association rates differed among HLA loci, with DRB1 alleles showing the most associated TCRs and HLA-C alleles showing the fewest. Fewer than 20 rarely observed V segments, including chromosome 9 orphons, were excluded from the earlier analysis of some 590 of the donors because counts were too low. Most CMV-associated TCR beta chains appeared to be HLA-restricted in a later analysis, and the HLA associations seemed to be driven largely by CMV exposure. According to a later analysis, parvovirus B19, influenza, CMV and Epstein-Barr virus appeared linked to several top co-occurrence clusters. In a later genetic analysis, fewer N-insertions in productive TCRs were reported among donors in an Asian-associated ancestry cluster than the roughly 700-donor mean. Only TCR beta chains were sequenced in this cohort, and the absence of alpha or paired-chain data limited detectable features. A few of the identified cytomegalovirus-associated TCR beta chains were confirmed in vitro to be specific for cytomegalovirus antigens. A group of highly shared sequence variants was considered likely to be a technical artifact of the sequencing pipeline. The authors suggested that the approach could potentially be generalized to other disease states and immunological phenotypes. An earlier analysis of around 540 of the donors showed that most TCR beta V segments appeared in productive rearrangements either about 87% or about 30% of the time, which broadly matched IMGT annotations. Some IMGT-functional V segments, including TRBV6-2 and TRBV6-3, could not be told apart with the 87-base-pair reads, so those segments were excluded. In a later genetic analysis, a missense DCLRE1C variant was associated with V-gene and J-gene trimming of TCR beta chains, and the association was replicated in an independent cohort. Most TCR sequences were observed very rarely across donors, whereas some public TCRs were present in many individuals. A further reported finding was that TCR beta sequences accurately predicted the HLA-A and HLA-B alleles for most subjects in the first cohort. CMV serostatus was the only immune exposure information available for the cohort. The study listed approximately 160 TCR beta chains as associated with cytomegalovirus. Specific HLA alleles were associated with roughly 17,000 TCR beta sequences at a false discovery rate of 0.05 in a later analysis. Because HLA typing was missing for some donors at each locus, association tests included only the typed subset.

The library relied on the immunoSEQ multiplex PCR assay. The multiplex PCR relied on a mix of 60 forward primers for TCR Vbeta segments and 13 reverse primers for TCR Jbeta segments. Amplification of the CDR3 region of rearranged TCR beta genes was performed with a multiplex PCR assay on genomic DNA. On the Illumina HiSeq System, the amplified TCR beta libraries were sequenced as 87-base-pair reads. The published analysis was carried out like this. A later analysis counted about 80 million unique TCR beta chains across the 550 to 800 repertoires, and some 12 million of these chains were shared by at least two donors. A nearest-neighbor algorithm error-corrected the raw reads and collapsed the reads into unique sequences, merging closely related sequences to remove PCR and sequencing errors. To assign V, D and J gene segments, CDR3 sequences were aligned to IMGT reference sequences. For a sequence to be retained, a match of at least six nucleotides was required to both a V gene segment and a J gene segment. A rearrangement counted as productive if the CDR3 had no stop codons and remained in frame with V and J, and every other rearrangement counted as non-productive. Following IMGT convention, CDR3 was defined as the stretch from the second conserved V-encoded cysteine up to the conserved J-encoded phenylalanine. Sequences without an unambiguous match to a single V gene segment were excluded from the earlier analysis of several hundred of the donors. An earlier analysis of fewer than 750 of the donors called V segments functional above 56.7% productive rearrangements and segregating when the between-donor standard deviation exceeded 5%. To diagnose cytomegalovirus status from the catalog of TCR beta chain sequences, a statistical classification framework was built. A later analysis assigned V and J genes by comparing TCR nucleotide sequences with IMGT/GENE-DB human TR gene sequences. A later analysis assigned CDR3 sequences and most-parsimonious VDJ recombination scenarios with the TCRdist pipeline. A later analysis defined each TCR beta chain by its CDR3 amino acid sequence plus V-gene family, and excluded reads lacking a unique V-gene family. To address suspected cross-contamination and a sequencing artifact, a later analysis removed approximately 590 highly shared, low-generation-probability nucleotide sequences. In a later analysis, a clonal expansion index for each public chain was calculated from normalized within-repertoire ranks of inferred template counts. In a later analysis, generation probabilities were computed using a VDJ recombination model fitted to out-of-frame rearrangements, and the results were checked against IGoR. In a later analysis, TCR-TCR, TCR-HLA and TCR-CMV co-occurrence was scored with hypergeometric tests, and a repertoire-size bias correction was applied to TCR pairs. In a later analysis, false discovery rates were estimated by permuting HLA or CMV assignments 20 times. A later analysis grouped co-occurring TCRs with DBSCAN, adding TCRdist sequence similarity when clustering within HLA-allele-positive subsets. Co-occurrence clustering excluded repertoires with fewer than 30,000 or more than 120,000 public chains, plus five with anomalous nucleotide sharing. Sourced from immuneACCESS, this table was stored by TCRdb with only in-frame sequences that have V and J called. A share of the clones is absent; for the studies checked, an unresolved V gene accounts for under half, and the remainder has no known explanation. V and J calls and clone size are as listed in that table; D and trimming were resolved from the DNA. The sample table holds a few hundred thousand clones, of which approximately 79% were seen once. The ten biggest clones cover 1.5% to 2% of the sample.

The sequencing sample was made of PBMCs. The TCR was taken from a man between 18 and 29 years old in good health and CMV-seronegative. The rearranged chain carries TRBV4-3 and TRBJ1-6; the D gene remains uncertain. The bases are TGCGCCAGCAGCCAAGATTTCGTCCGCGGTTCACCTCTCCACTTT. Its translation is CASSQDFVRGSPLHF.